What follows are 19 T cell receptor beta chains derived from one specimen sequenced in a study of molecular identifiers for immune sequencing clone quantification. TCRdb re-called the PCR reads through MiXCR, storing one row per CDR3 protein. This table has over 600,000 distinct CDR3 sequences, just under 20% appearing once. The specimen sequenced was naive CD8+ T cells from blood, with Jurkat cell RNA spiked in. The sample's subset: FACS-sorted CD8+CD4-CCR7+CD45RA+ naive T cells. Receptors originate from a human donor in good health. Some libraries in this study had Jurkat cell RNA spiked in.

As to this clonotype: The final CDR3 position lacks the conserved phenylalanine or tryptophan, pointing to a likely read error. This chain connects TRBV18 to TRBJ1-1; no reliable D call. Germline V gives CDR1 KGHSH, CDR2 LQKENI. The CDR3 covers 14 residues. Deletions cut 2 bases from V and 2 bases from J, with 9 bases between. The CDR3 nucleotides are TGTGCCAGCTCACCATGGGATGTAAACACTGAAGCTTTCTCT. It yields the protein CASSPWDVNTEAFS.

The chain uses TRBV9 and TRBJ2-7; no reliable D call. CDR1 and CDR2 (germline): SGDLS, YYNGEE. The CDR3 extends over 13 amino acids. Trimming took 0 bases from V and 3 from J, leaving 7 bases between them. The CDR3 nucleotides are TGTGCCAGCAGCGTAGGAGTTGACTACGAGCAGTACTTC. Translated, it gives CASSVGVDYEQYF.

At least ten counts were recorded for this clonotype. The chain has TRBV4-1 and TRBJ1-1, with D unclear. Trimming pared 0 bases from V and 11 bases from J, leaving 10 bases between. This CDR3 region has 12 residues. The germline gives CDR1 MGHRA, CDR2 YSYEKL. CDR3 bases: TGCGCCAGCAGCCAAGATGGGGTTGAGGCTTTCTTT. Translating it yields CASSQDGVEAFF.

This clonotype was found many times. The chain links TRBV7-9 to TRBJ2-7; D is undetermined. In germline, CDR1 is SEHNR, CDR2 FQNEAQ (reference sequence). The CDR3 is made up of 14 amino acids. V lost 6 bases and J lost 0, with 12 bases in between. The CDR3 DNA sequence: TGTGCCAGCAGGGGCAGGTGGCCCTCCTACGAGCAGTACTTC. Translation gives CASRGRWPSYEQYF. Complete variable domain (other parts from reference TRBV7-9 and TRBJ2-7): DTGVSQNPRHKITKRGQNVTFRCDPISEHNRLYWYRQTLGQGPEFLTYFQNEAQLEKSRLLSDRFSAERPKGSFSTLEIQRTEQGDSAMYLCASRGRWPSYEQYFGPGTRLTVT.

This clonotype has at least ten counts. The DNA of the CDR3 is TGTGCCAGCAGCCCACGGGACAGGGAGCCTTACGAGCAGTACTTC. Residues: CASSPRDREPYEQYF. The chain has TRBV7-9 and TRBJ2-7, with 9 nucleotides matching TRBD1. Per the germline V gene, CDR1 is SEHNR and CDR2 is FQNEAQ (reference sequence). The V gene end was trimmed by 5 bases and the J gene end by 4 bases; junction bases not matched to a gene: 9. CDR3 length: 15 amino acids.

This clonotype was detected ten times or more. CDR3 protein: CASSPGGAQVNEQFF. The DNA of the CDR3 is TGTGCCAGCAGCCCAGGGGGCGCTCAGGTCAATGAGCAGTTCTTC. V usage is TRBV7-9 and J usage is TRBJ2-1, with TRBD1 identical over 8 bases. Germline assignment: CDR1 SEHNR and CDR2 FQNEAQ (reference sequence). The CDR3 is made up of 15 amino acids. Trimming took 5 bases from V and 6 from J; bases not matched to a gene: 9.

The table lists this clonotype with many counts. V gene TRBV27 combines with J gene TRBJ1-6; a weak D match, TRBD1 (6 bases). Germline-derived CDR1 and CDR2 are MNHEY and SMNVEV (reference sequence). V dropped 5 bases and J dropped 8 bases, with 16 bases sitting between them. The CDR3 runs 15 residues. The CDR3 sequence: CASSPSRGWDSPLHF. CDR3 DNA sequence: TGTGCCAGCAGTCCAAGCAGGGGTTGGGATTCACCCCTCCACTTT.

Concerning this clonotype itself: One base away lies a much larger clone, so this may be a sequencing read error. The J gene is TRBJ2-7, the V gene TRBV20-1; D gene ambiguous. Per germline, CDR1 DFQATT and CDR2 SNEGSKA (reference sequence). This CDR3 has 13 residues. For the CDR3, the DNA is TGCAGTGCTACCCCCCCGTGGGGTTACGTGCAGTACTTC. Translation: CSATPPWGYVQYF.

This chain uses TRBV27 with TRBJ1-2; the match to TRBD1 covers 9 bases. CDR1 and CDR2 from the germline V gene are MNHEY and SMNVEV (reference sequence). V lost 6 bases to trimming and J lost 7 bases; unmatched junction nucleotides: 6. The CDR3 has 13 amino acids. As DNA, the CDR3 is TGTGCCAGCAGAGAACAGGGGGCGGTTGGCTACACCTTC. Amino acid sequence: CASREQGAVGYTF.

A remark on this clonotype: This may be a read error, as it is one base from a much larger clone. The V and J genes are TRBV7-9 and TRBJ2-1; the D gene could be TRBD1 or TRBD2 (6 bases each). From germline, CDR1 is SEHNR and CDR2 FQNEAQ (reference sequence). CDR3 size: 15 residues. The CDR3 sequence: CSSSPWGASYNEQFF. DNA for the CDR3: TGTTCCAGCAGCCCCTGGGGGGCGTCCTACAATGAGCAGTTCTTC.

The chain is built from TRBV5-3 and TRBJ1-3, with D possibly TRBD1 on 5 matching bases. TRBV5-3 is noted as an ORF with a role that remains uncertain. The CDR3 length is 15 residues. V was clipped by 8 bases and J by 2 bases, with 17 bases between them. DNA for the CDR3: TGTGCCAGCCCATGGAAGGGGTTAACTGGAAACACCATATATTTT. The encoded protein is CASPWKGLTGNTIYF.

This clonotype was observed at least ten times. At one of its ends the junction is not consistent with the germline gene, which may arise from a read error. V gene TRBV3-1 combines with J gene TRBJ2-2, with TRBD2 matching over 7 bases. Germline V gene data show CDR1 as LGHDT and CDR2 as YNNKEL (reference sequence). The CDR3 covers 14 residues. In DNA form, the CDR3 reads TGTGCCACCAGCGGGAAAGAGGGCACCGGGGAGCTGTTTTTT. Amino acids: CATSGKEGTGELFF.

As regards this clonotype: One end of the junction does not line up with germline, which may come from a read error. The gene calls are TRBV5-6 and TRBJ1-3; D gene unclear. The CDR3 sequence is 14 residues long. Per germline, CDR1 SGHDT and CDR2 YYEEEE. This CDR3 is CASGFGEAGNTIYF. The CDR3 DNA is TGTGCCAGCGGCTTCGGGGAAGCTGGAAACACCATATATTTT. The full variable domain, completed using reference TRBV5-6 and TRBJ1-3, is DAGVTQSPTHLIKTRGQQVTLRCSPKSGHDTVSWYQQALGQGPQFIFQYYEEEERQRGNFPDRFSGHQFPNYSSELNVNALLLGDSALYLCASGFGEAGNTIYFGEGSWLTVV.

This clonotype has a count of ten or more. This chain's CDR3 is CASSLWPPGGGTEAFF. The DNA for the CDR3 is TGTGCCAGCAGCTTGTGGCCGCCCGGGGGGGGGACTGAAGCTTTCTTT. The rearrangement links TRBV5-6 to TRBJ1-1; a possible D gene is TRBD1 (5 bases). This CDR3 is 16 amino acids long. CDR1 and CDR2 from the germline V gene are SGHDT and YYEEEE. Trimming took 1 base from V and 5 from J, leaving 18 bases between them. The variable domain in full, with the rest retrieved from reference TRBV5-6 and TRBJ1-1, is DAGVTQSPTHLIKTRGQQVTLRCSPKSGHDTVSWYQQALGQGPQFIFQYYEEEERQRGNFPDRFSGHQFPNYSSELNVNALLLGDSALYLCASSLWPPGGGTEAFFGQGTRLTVV.

A word on this clonotype: With a much larger clone just one base away, this may be a read error. The chain has TRBV6-2 or TRBV6-3 and TRBJ2-7; the D gene is possibly TRBD1 (6 bases). Trimming stripped 7 bases from V and 1 base from J, with 17 bases between. The length of the CDR3 is 15 residues. Germline CDR1 MNHEY, CDR2 SVGEGT. CDR3 nucleotide sequence: TGTGCCAGCAAGTCGCCTTGGCAGGGGTCCTACGAGCAGTACTTC. It codes for CASKSPWQGSYEQYF.

Ten or more counts support this clonotype. The V gene is TRBV27, the J gene TRBJ1-5; TRBD1 agrees at 7 bases. From germline, CDR1 is MNHEY and CDR2 SMNVEV (reference sequence). The CDR3 has 14 amino acids. Germline trimming cut 5 bases from V and 6 bases from J; bases unmatched to any gene: 7. CDR3 amino acids: CASSSGGGLQPQHF. The CDR3 coding sequence is TGTGCCAGCAGTAGTGGAGGGGGCCTTCAGCCCCAGCATTTT.

This rearrangement joins TRBV12-3 or TRBV12-4 to TRBJ2-7; D may correspond to TRBD1 or TRBD2 (5 bases each). V gave up 4 bases and J gave up 3 bases, with 13 bases separating them. The CDR3 is 14 residues long. The CDR3 DNA is TGTGCCAGCAGTTATGAGGGGTGGAACTACGAGCAGTACTTC. This gives the protein CASSYEGWNYEQYF.

This clonotype was found many times. The V call is TRBV4-3, the J call TRBJ2-7; possible D gene TRBD1, 5 bases. CDR1 is LGHNA and CDR2 is YSLEER in the germline V gene. The CDR3 is 14 amino acids. Trimming left V 0 bases short and J 7 bases short, with 13 bases between. The DNA for the CDR3 is TGCGCCAGCAGCCAAGATCTGTGGGGCTGGGAGCAGTACTTC. It codes for CASSQDLWGWEQYF.

This clonotype has at least ten counts. The rearrangement links TRBV24-1 to TRBJ2-3; D unclear. The CDR3 loop spans 12 amino acids. V was shortened by 3 bases and J by 8 bases, with 8 bases between the two germline ends. The germline CDR1 and CDR2 sequences are KGHDR and SFDVKD. The DNA of the CDR3 is TGTGCCACCAGTGATGTGAACCCTACGCAGTATTTT. It encodes CATSDVNPTQYF.